This is a list of T cell receptor beta chains from one sample in a study of OX40 agonist ivuxolimab in advanced cancers. Using immunoSEQ multiplex PCR, the repertoire was profiled, and TCRdb retains in-frame clones only, with some absent. The sample holds roughly 70,000 clones, about 93% seen once. Sequencing was performed on CD4+ or CD8+ T cells sorted from blood, taken in a trial of the OX40 agonist ivuxolimab. Receptors originate from an adult with an advanced solid tumor such as melanoma, head and neck, liver or kidney cancer. CDR3s include the opening cysteine and the closing phenylalanine or tryptophan. The D gene is left open where the match is weak. Clone size appears in some rows only: once, few, many, or a class for an expanded clone.

j_gene	d_gene	abundance	v_gene	CDR3aa	CDR3nt
TRBJ2-1	TRBD1	few	TRBV19	CASSVGQGVSFNEQFF	TGTGCCAGTAGTGTGGGACAGGGGGTTTCTTTCAATGAGCAGTTCTTC
TRBJ2-7	TRBD2	-	TRBV7-3	CASSSSGGIDEQYF	TGTGCCAGCAGCTCTTCGGGAGGGATCGACGAGCAGTACTTC
TRBJ1-5	-	few	TRBV19	CASSIGSRSAQPQHF	TGTGCCAGTAGTATCGGGAGTCGTTCGGCCCAGCCCCAGCATTTT
TRBJ1-4	TRBD1	-	TRBV11-2	CASSTGQGALSEKLFF	TGTGCCAGCAGCACCGGACAGGGGGCGCTTTCTGAAAAACTGTTTTTT
TRBJ1-1	-	few	TRBV30	CAWSVSENTEAFF	TGTGCCTGGAGTGTATCGGAGAACACTGAAGCTTTCTTT
TRBJ2-2	-	-	TRBV7-9	CASSLLKPGPFTGELFF	TGTGCCAGCAGCTTATTAAAACCGGGGCCCTTCACCGGGGAGCTGTTTTTT
TRBJ1-2	TRBD1	-	TRBV9	CASSFTLTGVYGYTF	TGTGCCAGCAGTTTCACATTAACAGGGGTCTATGGCTACACCTTC
TRBJ2-7	-	-	TRBV4-3	CASSQGGGSYEQYF	TGCGCCAGCAGCCAAGGGGGAGGCTCCTACGAGCAGTACTTC
TRBJ2-3	-	-	TRBV29-1	CSVEASQATDTQYF	TGCAGCGTTGAGGCGTCGCAGGCTACAGATACGCAGTATTTT
TRBJ2-7	-	-	TRBV7-6	CASSLTYEQYF	TGTGCCAGCAGCCTGACTTACGAGCAGTACTTC
TRBJ2-7	TRBD1	medium-sized	TRBV5-7	CASSFETGGSYEQYF	TGTGCCAGCAGCTTCGAGACAGGGGGGAGCTACGAGCAGTACTTC
TRBJ2-7	TRBD2	-	TRBV15	CATSREASGGGEQYF	TGTGCCACCAGCAGAGAGGCTAGCGGGGGGGGCGAGCAGTACTTC
TRBJ1-5	-	-	TRBV30	CAWSEWGNQPQHF	TGTGCCTGGAGTGAGTGGGGGAATCAGCCCCAGCATTTT
TRBJ2-7	TRBD2	-	TRBV9	CASSVESGEDEQYF	TGTGCCAGCAGCGTAGAGAGCGGGGAGGACGAGCAGTACTTC
TRBJ1-5	-	-	TRBV4-3	CASSQGNLSNQPQHF	TGCGCCAGCAGCCAAGGGAACCTTAGCAATCAGCCCCAGCATTTT
TRBJ1-1	TRBD1	-	TRBV7-9	CASSEGQETEAFF	TGTGCCAGCAGCGAGGGACAGGAAACTGAAGCTTTCTTT
TRBJ1-1	TRBD1	-	TRBV6-6	CASSWTGGKTEAFF	TGTGCCAGCAGTTGGACAGGGGGAAAAACTGAAGCTTTCTTT
TRBJ2-1	-	-	TRBV4-3	CASSQGLTGSYNEQFF	TGCGCCAGCAGCCAAGGGTTAACAGGCTCCTACAATGAGCAGTTCTTC
TRBJ2-1	-	-	TRBV6-5	CASSLYSSYNEQFF	TGTGCCAGCAGTCTTTATAGCTCCTACAATGAGCAGTTCTTC
TRBJ1-2	TRBD1	once	TRBV4-1	CASSQGQGITYGYTF	TGCGCCAGCAGCCAAGGACAGGGGATTACCTATGGCTACACCTTC
TRBJ2-6	-	-	TRBV19	CASTPVGEFSSGANVLTF	TGTGCCAGTACCCCCGTCGGGGAGTTTTCCTCTGGGGCCAACGTCCTGACTTTC
TRBJ2-3	-	-	TRBV4-3	CASSQDQGGASLPTDTQYF	TGCGCCAGCAGCCAAGATCAAGGAGGGGCCAGCCTGCCCACAGATACGCAGTATTTT
TRBJ2-7	-	-	TRBV7-6	CASSLDAGDDEQYF	TGTGCCAGCAGCTTAGACGCAGGGGATGACGAGCAGTACTTC
TRBJ2-3	TRBD2	-	TRBV9	CASSVDAGGPGDTQYF	TGTGCCAGCAGCGTAGATGCGGGAGGGCCGGGAGATACGCAGTATTTT
TRBJ2-1	-	-	TRBV29-1	CSVEVRGTYNEQFF	TGCAGCGTTGAAGTTCGCGGGACCTACAATGAGCAGTTCTTC